A single sample is the source of the 10 T cell receptor beta chains below, sequenced in a study of T-cell reconstitution after alpha-beta-depleted transplantation in children. Preparation of the TCRbeta library used unique molecular identifiers. Via MiXCR, TCRdb re-called the PCR reads, giving one row per CDR3 protein. The sample contains approximately 500,000 distinct CDR3 sequences, 8% to 11% of which appear only once. Sample: PBMCs, taken before TCRalphabeta/CD19-depleted stem cell transplant. The source is a child aged 2-9 years with inherited bone marrow failure, due to receive a stem cell transplant.

The V and J genes are TRBV7-9 and TRBJ2-7; no firm D call. Trimming removed 5 bases from V and 5 bases from J, with 19 bases in between. Germline V gives CDR1 SEHNR, CDR2 FQNEAQ (reference sequence). The CDR3 sequence is 15 residues long. The DNA for the CDR3 is TGTGCCAGCAGCCCGGGCTGGGTCAGTAGTGACGAGCAGTACTTC. This gives the protein CASSPGWVSSDEQYF.

The V call is TRBV20-1, the J call TRBJ2-5; 8 bases are a match to TRBD2. The CDR3 spans 14 residues. From germline, CDR1 is DFQATT and CDR2 SNEGSKA (reference sequence). J was trimmed by 2 bases and V by 4 bases; bases with no gene match: 6. CDR3 coding DNA: TGCAGTGCTACCCGGGGGGGGCCACAAGAGACCCAGTACTTC. Amino acids: CSATRGGPQETQYF.

The chain is built from TRBV12-3 or TRBV12-4 and TRBJ2-7, with TRBD1 matching over 10 bases. This CDR3 contains 14 residues. V lost 1 base to trimming and J lost 6 bases; unmatched junction nucleotides: 3. This CDR3 is CASSLGGTGVEQYF. CDR3 coding DNA: TGTGCCAGCAGTTTAGGTGGGACAGGGGTCGAGCAGTACTTC.

Only a few counts were recorded for this clonotype. CDR3 amino acids: CASSSTGTSGETQYF. CDR3 bases: TGTGCCAGCAGCTCCACCGGGACTAGCGGTGAGACCCAGTACTTC. The chain carries TRBV7-9 and TRBJ2-5; TRBD2 matches 11 bases. With 4 bases clipped from V and 5 bases from J, the junction kept 6 bases outside the gene matches. CDR3 size: 15 residues. Germline loops: CDR1 SEHNR, CDR2 FQNEAQ (reference sequence).

This clonotype was detected many times. The V call is TRBV28, the J call TRBJ2-7, with 11 nucleotides matching TRBD1. The CDR3 has 13 residues. The V gene end was trimmed by 7 bases and the J gene end by 6 bases; junction bases not matched to a gene: 5. Germline V gene sequence: CDR1 MDHEN, CDR2 SYDVKM. CDR3 loop: CASMWDRGSEQYF. The CDR3 DNA is TGTGCCAGCATGTGGGACAGGGGGTCCGAGCAGTACTTC.

This clonotype turned up a few times. The chain uses TRBV5-4 and TRBJ2-1; TRBD2 matches at 11 bases. V was pared by 4 bases and J by 4 bases, with 7 bases of the junction left unmatched. CDR1 is SGHNT, CDR2 YYREEE, per germline (reference sequence). The CDR3 is made up of 16 amino acids. The CDR3 here is CASSIPLAGVYNEQFF. Here the CDR3 DNA reads TGTGCCAGCAGCATACCACTAGCGGGAGTGTACAATGAGCAGTTCTTC.

This clonotype appeared a few times. The rearrangement joins TRBV20-1 to TRBJ2-7, with D possibly being TRBD1 (6 bases). The V and J ends lost 6 bases and 3 bases respectively, with 15 bases between them. CDR3 length: 13 residues. Looked up from germline, CDR1 is DFQATT and CDR2 is SNEGSKA (reference sequence). This CDR3 reads CSATNRDHYEQYF. DNA for the CDR3: TGCAGTGCCACGAACAGGGACCACTACGAGCAGTACTTC.

This clonotype was counted many times. The gene calls are TRBV29-1 and TRBJ2-3; D is unresolved. In germline, CDR1 is SQVTM, CDR2 ANQGSEA. Trimming cost V 1 base and J 2 bases, with 7 bases left between them. The CDR3 totals 13 residues. The CDR3 coding sequence is TGCAGCGTTGAAGTACGTCTCACAGATACGCAGTATTTT. It codes for CSVEVRLTDTQYF.

The V gene is TRBV28, the J gene TRBJ2-7, with D uncertain. CDR1 is MDHEN and CDR2 is SYDVKM in the germline V gene. The CDR3 sequence is 12 residues long. Trimming pared 5 bases from V and 8 bases from J, leaving 13 bases between. In nucleotides, the CDR3 is TGTGCCAGCAGTCTCTCTTCCCCCAAGCAGTACTTC. It translates to CASSLSSPKQYF.

There are many counts of this clonotype. The CDR3 bases are TGTGCCAGCCGAACCCAAAGCGGGATTTTCTACAATGAGCAGTTCTTC. Translated: CASRTQSGIFYNEQFF. The genes are TRBV19 and TRBJ2-1; 7 bases align to TRBD2. The CDR3 spans 16 residues. Germline loops: CDR1 LNHDA, CDR2 SQIVND (reference sequence). V gave up 9 bases and J gave up 3 bases; unmatched junction bases: 14.